The 23 T cell receptor beta chains presented below share a single source sample, sequenced in a study of blood T cell repertoires in COVID-19 (TCRdb year 2020). Library generation was performed with the immunoSEQ multiplex PCR assay. TCRdb's version of the immuneACCESS table is confined to in-frame rearrangements and falls short of the full clone set. An unresolved V gene accounts for under half of the shortfall where checked; the remainder is of unknown origin. The sample has around 320,000 clones on record, around 88% of them singletons. The top ten hold 5.5% to 8% of the sample. Sequenced input: peripheral blood. Receptor source: a woman in her thirties who had recovered from COVID-19.

This chain joins TRBV7-3 and TRBJ2-3; TRBD2 agrees at 13 bases. V lost 4 bases, J lost 1 base, and 2 bases stayed unmatched. Germline values: CDR1 SGHTA, CDR2 FQGTGA. This CDR3 spans 16 amino acids. The CDR3, as DNA: TGTGCCAGCAGCTACGGGACTAGCGGGGGCACAGATACGCAGTATTTT. Amino acids: CASSYGTSGGTDTQYF.

This chain uses TRBV6-5 with TRBJ1-3; tentative D call: TRBD1 (5 bases). CDR3 length equals 13 residues. Germline V gives CDR1 MNHEY, CDR2 SVGAGI. Trimming removed 6 bases from V and 8 bases from J, with 14 bases in between. CDR3 nucleotide sequence: TGTGCCAGCAGGGGGACGGGGGAGGACACCATATATTTT. Translated: CASRGTGEDTIYF.

The J gene is TRBJ2-2, the V gene TRBV15; 8 bases agree with TRBD1. The junction had 3 bases not matched to a gene; V was cut back by 9 bases and J by 3 bases. The germline CDR1 and CDR2 sequences are LNHNV and YYDKDF (reference sequence). There are 13 residues in the CDR3. The CDR3 DNA sequence: TGTGCCACGGACAGGGCTTACACCGGGGAGCTGTTTTTT. It specifies CATDRAYTGELFF.

This clone was detected a few times. The rearrangement links TRBV6-5 to TRBJ1-6, with D possibly being TRBD1 (5 bases). This CDR3 region has 15 residues. V was cut by 11 bases and J by 7 bases, with 21 bases left in between. Germline V gene lookup returns CDR1 MNHEY and CDR2 SVGAGI. The DNA for the CDR3 is TGTGCCGCCCAACAGGCTTCTTCTATGAATTCACCCCTCCACTTT. It specifies CAAQQASSMNSPLHF.

This clone was observed a single time. The J gene is TRBJ2-3, the V gene TRBV4-3; 7 bases match TRBD2. After removal of 3 bases from V and 2 bases from J, the junction contained 14 bases not matched to a gene. The CDR3 is made up of 18 amino acids. Germline V gene data show CDR1 as LGHNA and CDR2 as YSLEER. The CDR3 here is CASSQARASGAYTDTQYF. CDR3 sequence (DNA): TGCGCCAGCAGCCAGGCTCGGGCCAGCGGGGCTTACACAGATACGCAGTATTTT.

The chain employs TRBV2 and TRBJ2-5; D gene uncertain. Per the germline V gene, CDR1 is SNHLY and CDR2 is FYNNEI. This CDR3 has 11 amino acids. Trimming pared 5 bases from V and 4 bases from J, leaving 5 bases between. DNA for the CDR3: TGTGCCAGCAGTCCGGGAGAGACCCAGTACTTC. This encodes CASSPGETQYF.

The chain employs TRBV7-2 and TRBJ2-1; 9 nucleotides agree with TRBD1. After removal of 6 bases from V and 0 bases from J, the junction contained 6 bases not matched to a gene. The length of the CDR3 is 16 residues. Germline CDR1 and CDR2: SGHTA and FQGNSA. As DNA, the CDR3 is TGTGCCAGCAGAAGAGACAGGGGGAGCTCCTACAATGAGCAGTTCTTC. Amino acid sequence: CASRRDRGSSYNEQFF.

V and J are TRBV12-3 or TRBV12-4 and TRBJ2-7, with D uncertain. The CDR3 covers 12 residues. V was pared by 3 bases and J by 4 bases, with 7 bases between. The CDR3 loop is CASSFLPYEQYF. For the CDR3, the DNA is TGTGCCAGCAGTTTTCTCCCTTACGAGCAGTACTTC.

The V gene is TRBV6-5, the J gene TRBJ2-7; a weak D match, TRBD2 (6 bases). The CDR3 runs 14 residues. Germline CDR1 and CDR2: MNHEY and SVGAGI. The V and J ends lost 7 bases and 2 bases respectively, with 15 bases between them. The CDR3 loop reads CASNPWGETYEQYF. The DNA for the CDR3 is TGTGCCAGCAACCCCTGGGGGGAAACCTACGAGCAGTACTTC.

The gene calls are TRBV9 and TRBJ1-2, with TRBD1 matching over 8 bases. J gave up 4 bases and V 4 bases, and 12 bases lay outside the gene matches. The CDR3 spans 16 residues. Germline assignment: CDR1 SGDLS and CDR2 YYNGEE. CDR3 region: CASSPQLRQGSYGYTF. CDR3 DNA sequence: TGTGCCAGCAGCCCACAACTTAGACAGGGGAGCTATGGCTACACCTTC.

The chain uses TRBV7-9 and TRBJ2-5, with D perhaps TRBD2 (5 bases). Trimming took off 2 bases at V and 0 bases at J, with 10 bases between the two ends. The CDR3 spans 15 residues. CDR1 SEHNR and CDR2 FQNEAQ come from the germline V gene (reference sequence). The CDR3 DNA is TGTGCCAGCAGCTTATTCGGGAACTACCAAGAGACCCAGTACTTC. Encoded protein: CASSLFGNYQETQYF.

The genes are TRBV28 and TRBJ1-1; TRBD1 matches 8 bases. This CDR3 region has 13 residues. CDR1 is MDHEN, CDR2 SYDVKM, per germline. The V gene end was trimmed by 4 bases and the J gene end by 5 bases; junction bases not matched to a gene: 3. The CDR3 DNA reads TGTGCCAGCAGTTCGGACAGGGTTACTGAAGCTTTCTTT. Translating gives CASSSDRVTEAFF.

The chain recombines TRBV4-3 with TRBJ1-2; TRBD1 is a possible D gene (6 bases). This CDR3 has 17 residues. Germline V gene sequence: CDR1 LGHNA, CDR2 YSLEER. With 1 base removed from V and 3 bases from J, the gap between germline ends came to 18 bases. In DNA form, the CDR3 reads TGCGCCAGCAGCCAAGCGACAGGCCGGAGACGGGACTATGGCTACACCTTC. As protein: CASSQATGRRRDYGYTF.

The gene calls are TRBV15 and TRBJ1-1; D might be TRBD1 (5 bases). V was pared by 4 bases and J by 6 bases, with 9 bases between. This CDR3 is 12 amino acids long. CDR1 LNHNV and CDR2 YYDKDF come from the germline V gene (reference sequence). The CDR3 DNA follows: TGTGCCACCAGCACGACAGCGTCTGAAGCTTTCTTT. It specifies CATSTTASEAFF.

The chain links TRBV7-7 to TRBJ2-6; D unresolved. CDR3 length equals 13 residues. V lost 6 bases to trimming and J lost 4 bases, with 7 bases between them. CDR1 is SSHAT and CDR2 is FNYEAQ in the germline V gene (reference sequence). The CDR3 DNA is TGTGCCAGCAGTCACGGGGGGGCCAACGTCCTGACTTTC. Amino acid sequence: CASSHGGANVLTF.

Notes on this clone: Distinct nucleotide sequences in the sample also encode this CDR3. The genes are TRBV4-2 and TRBJ2-5; 13 bases align to TRBD2. The V segment lost 1 base and the J segment 2 bases; nucleotides outside the gene matches: 1. CDR3 length: 16 residues. Germline CDR1 reads LGHNA; CDR2 reads YNFKEQ. The CDR3 region is CASSQGLAGGQETQYF. CDR3 nucleotides: TGTGCCAGCAGCCAAGGACTAGCGGGGGGTCAAGAGACCCAGTACTTC.

V gene TRBV7-2 combines with J gene TRBJ2-7; tentative D call: TRBD1 (6 bases). The CDR3 totals 15 residues. V was pared by 8 bases and J by 0 bases, with 17 bases between. In germline, CDR1 is SGHTA, CDR2 FQGNSA. CDR3 nucleotides: TGTGCCAGCCTTAGAGGGGGTAAAAGCTCCTACGAGCAGTACTTC. This encodes CASLRGGKSSYEQYF.

The CDR3 bases are TGTGCCAGCAGCCAAGGGACTAGCGGGGAAACTTATTCCTACGAGCAGTACTTC. Its protein product is CASSQGTSGETYSYEQYF. This rearrangement joins TRBV4-2 to TRBJ2-7, with TRBD2 matching over 12 bases. The CDR3 extends over 18 amino acids. The V and J ends lost 1 base and 1 base, in that order; junction bases with no gene match: 8. Germline CDR1 reads LGHNA; CDR2 reads YNFKEQ.

The V call is TRBV5-1, the J call TRBJ2-1; D is possibly TRBD1 (6 bases). CDR1 and CDR2 (germline): SGHRS, YFSETQ. There are 15 residues in the CDR3. V was pared by 1 base and J by 5 bases, with 13 bases between. In DNA, the CDR3 is TGCGCCAGCAGCTTGATGGGGGCGCGGGACAATGAGCAGTTCTTC. Residues: CASSLMGARDNEQFF.

This clone appeared once. The chain is built from TRBV6-1 and TRBJ2-1, with unresolved D. The germline V and J ends were trimmed by 2 bases and 12 bases, with 14 bases remaining between them. CDR1 and CDR2 from the germline V gene are MNHNS and SASEGT. The CDR3 contains 13 residues. The CDR3 sequence is CASSELGSSRQFF. CDR3 sequence (DNA): TGTGCCAGCAGTGAACTTGGCAGTTCTAGGCAGTTCTTC.

V gene TRBV5-6 combines with J gene TRBJ2-1; no firm D call. The CDR3 sequence is 13 residues long. Trimming shortened V by 0 bases and J by 9 bases, and 10 bases separated the two germline ends. Germline assignment: CDR1 SGHDT and CDR2 YYEEEE. The CDR3 sequence: CASSLALLFEQFF. CDR3 bases: TGTGCCAGCAGCTTGGCCCTACTATTTGAGCAGTTCTTC.

This chain connects TRBV7-6 to TRBJ1-3; D ambiguous. Trimming took 2 bases from V and 2 from J, leaving 10 bases between them. The CDR3 covers 15 residues. From germline, CDR1 is SGHVS and CDR2 FNYEAQ. The CDR3 loop reads CASSLNDGAGNTIYF. The CDR3 nucleotides read TGTGCCAGCAGCTTAAATGATGGAGCTGGAAACACCATATATTTT.

V and J are TRBV5-6 and TRBJ1-3, with TRBD1 matching over 9 bases. This CDR3 has 17 amino acids. The V gene's germline CDR1 is SGHDT and CDR2 YYEEEE. V dropped 3 bases and J dropped 3; count of bases not matched to a gene: 10. CDR3 DNA sequence: TGTGCCAGCAGCTCTAGACTACAGGGGGCTAGTGGAAACACCATATATTTT. Protein: CASSSRLQGASGNTIYF.